A selection of T cell receptor beta chains follows, all from one sample in a study of blood T cell repertoires in COVID-19. This table comes from immunoSEQ multiplex PCR, and its TCRdb copy is limited to in-frame clones, with some not included. The sample shows hundreds of thousands of clones, 75% to 85% of them seen only once. Sequencing was carried out using PBMCs or T cells enriched from blood (not recorded which). All receptors derive from a woman aged 45-59 years with acute COVID-19. CDR3s include the opening cysteine and the closing phenylalanine or tryptophan. A D gene is named only where the DNA matches it firmly. Some rows have no size entry. The others give once, few or many, or a class for an expanded clone.

>.|TRBD1|TRBV6-5|TRBJ1-2
TGTGCCAGCAGTTACGGACAGGGAATAGATGGCTACACCTTC
CASSYGQGIDGYTF
>.|.|TRBV9|TRBJ1-4
TGTGCCAGCAGCGTAGATGCAGGGATGGAAAAACTGTTTTTT
CASSVDAGMEKLFF
>few|.|TRBV19|TRBJ1-2
TGTGCCAGTAGTATAGACGACAACCCTAACTATGGCTACACCTTC
CASSIDDNPNYGYTF
>.|.|TRBV14|TRBJ2-1
TGTGCCAGCAGCCGACTCCAGGGGAATGAGCAGTTCTTC
CASSRLQGNEQFF
>.|TRBD2|TRBV29-1|TRBJ2-1
TGCAGCGTTGAAACCCCCCTACCGGGGGGGCTCGATGAGCAGTTCTTC
CSVETPLPGGLDEQFF
>.|.|TRBV18|TRBJ1-6
TGTGCCAGCTCAAGTGGGAGGGCCTATAATTCACCCCTCCACTTT
CASSSGRAYNSPLHF
>.|.|TRBV6-5|TRBJ1-5
TGTGCCAGCAGTTACGGAGGTCTCAATCAGCCCCAGCATTTT
CASSYGGLNQPQHF
>.|.|TRBV11-2|TRBJ2-1
TGTGCCAGCAGCTTAAAAGTCGGGGATCCTTACAATGAGCAGTTCTTC
CASSLKVGDPYNEQFF
>.|.|TRBV7-9|TRBJ1-1
TGTGCCAGCAGCAATTGGGGCTCGAACACTGAAGCTTTCTTT
CASSNWGSNTEAFF
>.|.|TRBV11-2|TRBJ1-1
TGTGCCAGCATGCCTCCAGGGCTTGGCGAAGCTTTCTTT
CASMPPGLGEAFF
>once|TRBD2|TRBV29-1|TRBJ2-1
TGCAGCGTTGCTAGCGGGGTATATGAGCAGTTCTTC
CSVASGVYEQFF
>.|.|TRBV28|TRBJ1-5
TGTGCCAGCAGTTTAGGGGGATACGGGAGGGGAAGCAATCAGCCCCAGCATTTT
CASSLGGYGRGSNQPQHF
>.|TRBD1|TRBV9|TRBJ1-2
TGTGCCAGCAGCGTAACCAGCAGGGGGCCCTATGGCTACACCTTC
CASSVTSRGPYGYTF
>once|TRBD1|TRBV10-3|TRBJ1-2
TGTGCCATCACCGGACAGGGGCCCAACTATGGCTACACCTTC
CAITGQGPNYGYTF
>.|.|TRBV5-1|TRBJ1-3
TGCGCCAGCAGCTTGGTGGGAGCCCCTGGAAACACCATATATTTT
CASSLVGAPGNTIYF
>.|TRBD1|TRBV27|TRBJ2-7
TGTGCCAGCAGCCGGACAGGGCCCCACGAGCAGTACTTC
CASSRTGPHEQYF
>.|.|TRBV30|TRBJ1-2
TGTGCCTGGAGCCATGGGCTGGAGGATGGCTACACCTTC
CAWSHGLEDGYTF
>many|TRBD1|TRBV12-5|TRBJ2-2
TGTGCTAGTGCTGCAACAGGGGCCGGGGAAACCGGGGAGCTGTTTTTT
CASAATGAGETGELFF
>once|.|TRBV6-5|TRBJ2-3
TGTGCCACCCAAACACGAACAGCAGATACGCAGTATTTT
CATQTRTADTQYF
>.|TRBD1|TRBV25-1|TRBJ1-5
TGTGCCAGCAGTGAAACCGGGACAGGGGGCAATCAGCCCCAGCATTTT
CASSETGTGGNQPQHF
>.|.|TRBV7-2|TRBJ1-2
TGTGCCAGCAGCTTAGAGGTTCTGGTTTCCCGGGTAGTCTACACCTTC
CASSLEVLVSRVVYTF
>.|TRBD1|TRBV7-2|TRBJ1-6
TGTGCCAGCAGGTTGACAGGGGGCGCAGGTAATTCACCCCTCCACTTT
CASRLTGGAGNSPLHF
>.|.|TRBV5-4|TRBJ2-1
TGTGCCAGCAGCTACTCTAGCCGCTCCTACAATGAGCAGTTCTTC
CASSYSSRSYNEQFF
>.|.|TRBV2|TRBJ2-5
TGTGCCAGCAGTGAAGCGTGGGGGGTAAGGGGCCCCCAAGAGACCCAGTACTTC
CASSEAWGVRGPQETQYF
>.|TRBD1|TRBV7-8|TRBJ2-1
TGTGCCAGCAGCTCACCCTCCGGACAGGCTATGAATGAGCAGTTCTTC
CASSSPSGQAMNEQFF
>.|TRBD2|TRBV5-1|TRBJ2-5
TGCGCCAGCAGCTCAGCGGGGGGGCAAGAGACCCAGTACTTC
CASSSAGGQETQYF
>.|.|TRBV19|TRBJ1-4
TGTGCCAGTATTGGCGGTACTAATGAAAAACTGTTTTTT
CASIGGTNEKLFF
>.|.|TRBV6-1|TRBJ1-1
TGTGCCAGCAGTGAAGTGGATGAGGCGAGTCGGGGTTTCTTT
CASSEVDEASRGFF
>few|.|TRBV10-3|TRBJ2-7
TGTGCCGTACAGGCCACATACGAGCAGTACTTC
CAVQATYEQYF
>.|TRBD1|TRBV18|TRBJ1-2
TGTGCCAGCTCACCATCGGACAGGGCAAGCGGCTACACCTTC
CASSPSDRASGYTF
>.|TRBD1|TRBV29-1|TRBJ1-1
TGCAGCTTCTCCTCCCCGCAGGGGGGCTACACTGAAGCTTTCTTT
CSFSSPQGGYTEAFF
>.|TRBD1|TRBV19|TRBJ1-5
TGTGCCAGTAGTATTACAGGGGTTTCCCAGCCCCAGCATTTT
CASSITGVSQPQHF
>.|.|TRBV29-1|TRBJ2-3
TGCAGCGTTGATAGCAGTAAAAGGTCAGATACGCAGTATTTT
CSVDSSKRSDTQYF
>few|TRBD1|TRBV5-1|TRBJ1-5
TGCGCCAGCAGCCCGGGACAGAATCAGCCCCAGCATTTT
CASSPGQNQPQHF
>.|.|TRBV4-3|TRBJ2-7
TGCGCCAGCAGCCAAGATAGTGGAGGGGGCGACTACGAGCAGTACTTC
CASSQDSGGGDYEQYF
>many|TRBD1|TRBV19|TRBJ1-3
TGTGCCAGTAGTAGGGGACAGGGCAACACCATATATTTT
CASSRGQGNTIYF
>once|TRBD1|TRBV10-3|TRBJ1-1
TGTGCCATCAGAAAAATCGAGGCAGGGGGGACTGAAGCTTTCTTT
CAIRKIEAGGTEAFF
>.|TRBD2|TRBV7-9|TRBJ2-2
TGTGCCAGCAGCTTACGCTCGGCGGGGGGTCGGACCGGGGAGCTGTTTTTT
CASSLRSAGGRTGELFF
>.|.|TRBV7-2|TRBJ1-1
TGTGCCAGCAGCCTTCGTCGAGACCCGGGAACTGAAGCTTTCTTT
CASSLRRDPGTEAFF
>once|TRBD1|TRBV7-8|TRBJ2-7
TGTGCCAGCAGCGCCCGACAGGGTACCTACGAGCAGTACTTC
CASSARQGTYEQYF
>.|.|TRBV10-3|TRBJ1-2
TGTGCCATCAGTGAGGGGGTGGGGTTCGGGAATGGCTACACCTTC
CAISEGVGFGNGYTF